This record looks at one TCR beta chain sequence and its context. This clone was picked up one time. Its specific antigen is unknown. There are no base qualities to consult, and no much larger clone falls within one base. This sample stems from a study of shared clonotypes between healthy human individuals (dated by TCRdb to about 2020). With regard to the full study: A few men and a couple of women, aged 18 to 49 years, made up the cohort. For each donor, three plates each were used for CD4 naive and CD4 memory, two plates were used for CD8 naive, and one plate was used for CD8 memory. To estimate repertoire size and how much clonotype sharing occurs between individuals, the study deeply sequenced the blood TCR repertoires of 5 or 6 healthy adults. Different laboratories and diverse techniques were used to prepare libraries and sequence TCR repertoires, to increase sequencing depth and limit assay-specific biases. Per donor, leukapheresis produced somewhere between about 0.8 and 9 billion PBMCs. Beyond this particular receptor, the publication reports: Estimated clonotype richness was generally larger for naive than for memory subsets. Only blood was sampled, and tissue TCR repertoires likely differ from those in blood. Even with the large sequencing depth, rarefaction of the sorted-subset datasets indicated that sequencing was incomplete. The genetic and exposure-history diversity represented was limited by the small number of donors. Based on pairwise subsampling, the degree of clonotype sharing among donors was expected to be affected by sequencing depth. Compared with non-shared clonotypes, clonotypes shared by all four sorted-subset donors had higher generation probabilities. Across a few donors, around 5% of naive CD4, roughly 3.5% of naive CD8, about 2% of memory CD4, and 0.4% to 0.45% of memory CD8 clonotypes were shared.

Donors were healthy HIV-negative adults with no recently reported acute infections or vaccinations. Only Caucasian adults living in Nashville, Tennessee, USA were represented among the donors. CD4+ T cells were enriched by magnetic negative selection; naive cells were then positively selected on CD45RA, and the negative fraction formed the memory subset. After blood collection by leukapheresis, PBMCs were isolated using Ficoll-Histopaque density gradient centrifugation and then cryopreserved in the vapor phase of liquid nitrogen. Analytical flow cytometry was used to check the purity and quantity of every magnetically sorted T cell population. Genomic DNA was isolated from every sorted fraction and measured by UV absorbance on a Nanodrop 2000c. Using the deep immunoSEQ assay, multiplex PCR amplified TCR CDR3 regions from genomic DNA. Genomic DNA extracted from each cell subset was distributed evenly over all wells of several immunoSEQ 96-well plates, and each plate served as one replicate. For sorted subsets, 150 to 250 ng genomic DNA, equal to some 28,000 T cell genomes, was loaded into each replicate PCR. The purified libraries were quantified using a Qubit 3.0 fluorometer, sized with a Bioanalyzer 2100, and then quantified again using the KAPA Library Quantification kit. Every immunoSEQ 96-well plate was sequenced on a dedicated single-read 150-cycle Illumina NextSeq 550 flow cell. The study's processing was this. Because the immunoSEQ output held only junctional sequences and lacked quality scores, the filtering could not match the filtering applied to full-length reads. To assign V/J genes and CDR3, sequences were annotated using PyIR, a Python wrapper for IgBLAST v1.9, with IMGT germline references. Reads with weak V/J assignments (E-value above 1e-6), missing CDR3, stop codons, out-of-frame junctions, or ambiguous translated residues were removed. V3J clonotypes were defined as sequences sharing the same inferred V gene, J gene, and CDR3 amino acid sequence. The percentage overlap between two repertoires was calculated by dividing the number of shared unique clonotypes by the size of the smaller repertoire. Three approaches were used to assess repertoire richness: RTK rarefaction, the Chao1 estimator, and Recon v2.1 estimates of unobserved clonotypes. Generation probabilities for all TCRbeta clonotypes obtained by the gDNA method from a handful of donors were computed using OLGA. Not all clones reach the TCRdb copy of this immuneACCESS table, which keeps in-frame sequences only. Checked studies attribute under half of the gap to unresolved V genes and leave the rest unexplained. The V and J calls and clone size are taken from that table; D and trimming were inferred from the DNA. The sample records 1,400,000 or so clones, 97% to 99% of which are singletons. About 0.35% of the sample is in the top ten clones.

CDR1 and CDR2 (SGHTA, FQGNSA) derive from the germline V gene. The cysteine opens and the phenylalanine closes a CDR3 of 13 amino acids. Only the CDR3 portion is preserved as DNA: 39 bases, with reading frame beginning at the first base. V lost 2 bases and J lost 6 bases; the stretch between them is 10 bases long. The V and J genes are TRBV7-2 and TRBJ1-1; too little of a D gene remains to name it. Sequenced input: naive CD4+ T cells sorted from blood. The sample's cell subset or site label is to be understood as: CD45RA+ positively selected. The receptor comes from a young man in good health. Here is the DNA: TGTGCCAGCAGCTTATTGGGGTTCGCTGAAGCTTTCTTT. Translation gives CASSLLGFAEAFF.